Shown below are 30 T cell receptor beta chains from a single sample sequenced in a study of neurological immune-mediated disorders (dated by TCRdb to the late 2010s). Library preparation used 5' RACE. The sequencer was an Illumina HiSeq 2500. The public reads were run again by TCRdb, first through fastp at Q25 and then through MiXCR, and only productive beta chains were kept. CDR3 protein duplicates are merged, each entry listing the most common genes and DNA. A total of around 55,000 distinct CDR3 sequences appear in this sample, 3% to 4% of them only once. 1.5% to 2% of the sample is taken by the ten largest. The sequenced material came from CD4+ T cells from blood. These receptors originate from a woman between 40 and 50 years old with multiple sclerosis.

In this sample, this clonotype turned up many times. The gene calls are TRBV6-6 and TRBJ1-5; D is unresolved. The germline V gene encodes CDR1 MNHNY and CDR2 SVGAGI (reference sequence). The length of the CDR3 is 14 residues. Deletions cut 2 bases from V and 0 bases from J, with 5 bases between. For the CDR3, the DNA is TGTGCCAGCAGTTACAGGAATAGCAATCAGCCCCAGCATTTT. Amino acid sequence: CASSYRNSNQPQHF.

Ten or more counts support this clonotype. The chain joins TRBV15 to TRBJ2-3, with TRBD2 identical over 13 bases. Germline assignment: CDR1 LNHNV and CDR2 YYDKDF (reference sequence). This CDR3 is built from 16 residues. J lost 6 bases, V lost 3 bases, and 6 bases had no gene match. CDR3 bases: TGTGCCACCAGCAGCGGACTAGCGGGGGCCAGGGATACGCAGTATTTT. Residues: CATSSGLAGARDTQYF.

Many counts were recorded for this clonotype. The rearrangement uses TRBV6-5 and TRBJ2-1, with 11 bases fitting TRBD1. V was clipped by 5 bases and J by 6 bases; unmatched bases: 12. Germline CDR1 and CDR2: MNHEY and SVGAGI. The CDR3 loop spans 17 amino acids. The chain's CDR3 is CASSEGGLDRGLNEQFF. In DNA, the CDR3 is TGTGCCAGCAGTGAAGGGGGATTGGACAGGGGGCTCAATGAGCAGTTCTTC.

In its sample, this clonotype was seen many times. This sequence joins TRBV9 and TRBJ2-1; TRBD2 is a possible D gene (6 bases). V gave up 4 bases and J gave up 4 bases, with 15 bases separating them. Germline CDR1 reads SGDLS; CDR2 reads YYNGEE. The length of the CDR3 is 15 residues. The CDR3 loop reads CASSYVGEAYNEQFF. In DNA form, the CDR3 reads TGTGCCAGCAGCTACGTAGGGGAGGCATACAATGAGCAGTTCTTC.

This clonotype was observed at least ten times. The V call is TRBV5-1, the J call TRBJ1-4, with a weak D call TRBD1 (5 bases). The CDR3 is made up of 14 amino acids. V was cut by 0 bases and J by 8 bases, with 11 bases left in between. Per germline, CDR1 SGHRS and CDR2 YFSETQ. In DNA form, the CDR3 reads TGCGCCAGCAGCTTGGGTACAGGTCGGGAAAAACTGTTTTTT. Translated: CASSLGTGREKLFF.

This clonotype was found many times. This chain links TRBV29-1 with TRBJ2-7; TRBD1 matches 9 bases. Germline assignment: CDR1 SQVTM and CDR2 ANQGSEA. The CDR3 covers 13 residues. Trimming removed 8 bases from V and 2 bases from J; junction bases left unmatched: 7. CDR3 amino acids: CSTTGQGTYEQYF. The CDR3 DNA reads as TGCAGCACCACGGGACAGGGAACCTACGAGCAGTACTTC.

This clonotype was counted many times. V and J are TRBV3-1 and TRBJ2-1; 8 nucleotides line up with TRBD2. This CDR3 comprises 16 residues. Trimming cost V 3 bases and J 2 bases; bases outside gene matches: 6. Germline V gene sequence: CDR1 LGHDT, CDR2 YNNKEL (reference sequence). The CDR3, as DNA: TGTGCCAGCAGCCAGGCCTCGCGGGGGGCCTACAATGAGCAGTTCTTC. This translates into CASSQASRGAYNEQFF.

Many counts were recorded for this clonotype. The J gene is TRBJ1-1, the V gene TRBV18; TRBD1 might be the D (5 bases). This CDR3 has 14 residues. From germline, CDR1 is KGHSH and CDR2 LQKENI. V lost 2 bases and J lost 2, with 9 bases in between. In DNA, the CDR3 is TGTGCCAGCTCACCAGCGACAGTAAACACTGAAGCTTTCTTT. Translated: CASSPATVNTEAFF.

The sample holds many counts of this clonotype. The rearrangement joins TRBV3-1 to TRBJ1-1; D is unresolved. V was cut by 4 bases and J by 6 bases, with 27 bases left in between. The CDR3 length is 18 residues. The germline V gene encodes CDR1 LGHDT and CDR2 YNNKEL (reference sequence). The CDR3 nucleotides read TGTGCCAGCAGCCTAAAGGTTCGTCAGCCAAAGATACTAGCTGAAGCTTTCTTT. Its protein product is CASSLKVRQPKILAEAFF.

This clonotype was observed many times. This chain uses TRBV7-2 with TRBJ2-1; D is ambiguous. Germline V gene data show CDR1 as SGHTA and CDR2 as FQGNSA. CDR3 size: 15 residues. Between the trimmed V and J ends, which lost 2 bases and 7 bases, there was a span of 15 bases. The chain's CDR3 is CASSLYWVGKNEQFF. The DNA for the CDR3 is TGTGCCAGCAGCTTATACTGGGTTGGGAAGAATGAGCAGTTCTTC.

The chain uses TRBV28 and TRBJ2-5; D not resolved. Trimming took 2 bases from V and 7 from J, leaving 11 bases between them. The CDR3 covers 13 residues. Germline V gives CDR1 MDHEN, CDR2 SYDVKM. The CDR3 DNA sequence: TGTGCCAGCAGTTTAACTACCAAGAGGACCCAGTACTTC. Translating it yields CASSLTTKRTQYF.

This clonotype was seen ten or more times. The chain uses TRBV10-3 and TRBJ2-1, with 8 bases fitting TRBD1. The CDR3 is made up of 14 amino acids. The V and J ends lost 3 bases and 6 bases, in that order; junction bases with no gene match: 4. Germline values: CDR1 ENHRY, CDR2 SYGVKD. CDR3 sequence (DNA): TGTGCCATCAGTGACTCCCAGGGGGCCAATGAGCAGTTCTTC. Protein sequence: CAISDSQGANEQFF.

Ten or more counts support this clonotype. This CDR3 is CASSPRVVVSEAFF. The CDR3 bases are TGTGCCAGCAGCCCCCGAGTTGTGGTTTCTGAAGCTTTCTTT. The chain couples TRBV5-6 to TRBJ1-1; D not certain. This CDR3 is built from 14 residues. Trimming removed 4 bases at V and 6 bases at J, with 16 bases between. Per germline, CDR1 SGHDT and CDR2 YYEEEE.

This clonotype showed up many times. The V and J genes are TRBV5-6 and TRBJ1-3; 8 nucleotides agree with TRBD1. The CDR3 contains 17 residues. From germline, CDR1 is SGHDT and CDR2 YYEEEE. V gave up 4 bases and J gave up 2 bases; unmatched junction bases: 11. The CDR3 DNA follows: TGTGCCAGCAGCCCGGTTCCGGGACAGGTGGCTGGAAACACCATATATTTT. This encodes CASSPVPGQVAGNTIYF.

This clonotype was seen repeatedly, ten times or more. The chain carries TRBV3-1 and TRBJ1-5; possibly TRBD1 for D (5 bases). Germline CDR1 reads LGHDT; CDR2 reads YNNKEL (reference sequence). The V gene lost 2 bases and the J gene lost 5 bases, with 28 bases spanning the gap. The CDR3 consists of 20 residues. CDR3 sequence (DNA): TGTGCCAGCAGCCAAAACCCTTTGTTTTGGAGGGATCAAGGGGATCAGCCCCAGCATTTT. Its translation is CASSQNPLFWRDQGDQPQHF.

This clonotype was found many times. The DNA of the CDR3 is TGTGCCAGCAGCTTGGAGGGCAACCCCTACAATGAGCAGTTCTTC. Its protein product is CASSLEGNPYNEQFF. This chain joins TRBV5-5 and TRBJ2-1; no definite D call. V lost 0 bases to trimming and J lost 2 bases, with 9 bases between them. The CDR3 has 15 residues. Germline CDR1 reads SGHKS; CDR2 reads YYEKEE (reference sequence).

This clonotype was seen repeatedly, ten times or more. V gene TRBV20-1 combines with J gene TRBJ1-4; D remains ambiguous. The germline V and J ends were trimmed by 6 bases and 0 bases, with 11 bases remaining between them. The germline V gene has CDR1 DFQATT and CDR2 SNEGSKA (reference sequence). The CDR3 sequence is 14 residues long. Here the CDR3 reads CSARFGATNEKLFF. For the CDR3, the DNA is TGCAGTGCCCGGTTCGGGGCAACTAATGAAAAACTGTTTTTT.

This clonotype showed up many times. The chain recombines TRBV5-1 with TRBJ2-1; no clear D. The CDR3 extends over 14 amino acids. The germline CDR1 and CDR2 sequences are SGHRS and YFSETQ. V lost 4 bases and J lost 5, with 13 bases in between. CDR3 sequence reads: CASSPLGPDNEQFF. The CDR3 DNA reads as TGCGCCAGCAGCCCTCTCGGACCGGACAATGAGCAGTTCTTC. Full variable domain (outside the CDR3, taken from reference TRBV5-1 and TRBJ2-1): KAGVTQTPRYLIKTRGQQVTLSCSPISGHRSVSWYQQTPGQGLQFLFEYFSETQRNKGNFPGRFSGRQFSNSRSEMNVSTLELGDSALYLCASSPLGPDNEQFFGPGTRLTVL.

The table lists this clonotype with many counts. The gene calls are TRBV6-5 and TRBJ2-1; D is unclear. This CDR3 region has 14 residues. Germline V gene data show CDR1 as MNHEY and CDR2 as SVGAGI. The V gene lost 6 bases and the J gene lost 8 bases, with 17 bases spanning the gap. The CDR3 bases are TGTGCCAGCAGAACTCAGGCCGGGTTGGATGAGCAGTTCTTC. Its translation: CASRTQAGLDEQFF.

This clonotype has a count of ten or more. The genes are TRBV5-1 and TRBJ2-1, with TRBD1 identical over 7 bases. Germline trimming cut 3 bases from V and 7 bases from J; bases unmatched to any gene: 13. The V gene's germline CDR1 is SGHRS and CDR2 YFSETQ. This CDR3 region has 16 residues. CDR3 sequence (DNA): TGCGCCAGCAGCTGGAGCCGGGACAGCCCTTTAAATGAGCAGTTCTTC. Translated: CASSWSRDSPLNEQFF.

This clonotype occurred many times. The chain is built from TRBV19 and TRBJ1-5; 7 nucleotides agree with TRBD1. The trim removed 3 bases at V and 5 bases at J, leaving 4 bases unmatched. The CDR3 is 14 amino acids. CDR1 and CDR2 from the germline V gene are LNHDA and SQIVND (reference sequence). The DNA of the CDR3 is TGTGCCAGTAGTATCGGACAGGCCTATCAGCCCCAGCATTTT. This codes for CASSIGQAYQPQHF. Complete variable domain (other parts from reference TRBV19 and TRBJ1-5): DGGITQSPKYLFRKEGQNVTLSCEQNLNHDAMYWYRQDPGQGLRLIYYSQIVNDFQKGDIAEGYSVSREKKESFPLTVTSAQKNPTAFYLCASSIGQAYQPQHFGDGTRLSIL.

This clonotype was picked up many times. The CDR3 region is CASREDRSEKLFF. In DNA, the CDR3 is TGTGCCAGCAGAGAGGACAGGAGTGAAAAACTGTTTTTT. The J gene is TRBJ1-4, the V gene TRBV6-5, with 7 positions matching TRBD1. Germline V gene lookup returns CDR1 MNHEY and CDR2 SVGAGI. J was trimmed by 7 bases and V by 6 bases; bases with no gene match: 5. There are 13 residues in the CDR3.

In its sample, this clonotype was seen many times. For the CDR3, the DNA is TGTGCCAGCAGCAAAGATGGAAGGTATGGCTACACCTTC. It is translated as CASSKDGRYGYTF. The rearrangement joins TRBV21-1 to TRBJ1-2. TRBV21-1 is a listed pseudogene. The CDR3 has 13 amino acids.

This clonotype was counted ten times or more. The chain links TRBV20-1 to TRBJ2-2; 7 bases are a match to TRBD1. Trimming took 0 bases from V and 7 from J; bases not matched to a gene: 8. CDR1 is DFQATT, CDR2 SNEGSKA, per germline (reference sequence). This CDR3 has 15 amino acids. The CDR3 reads CSARERAGGIGELFF. CDR3 coding DNA: TGCAGTGCTAGAGAGAGGGCAGGGGGAATCGGGGAGCTGTTTTTT.

This clonotype was detected ten times or more. This chain connects TRBV5-1 to TRBJ1-5; maybe TRBD1 (6 bases). CDR1 and CDR2 from the germline V gene are SGHRS and YFSETQ. CDR3 length: 16 amino acids. Trimming cost V 5 bases and J 1 base, with 16 bases left between them. The CDR3 coding sequence is TGCGCCAGCAGGATCTTTCGGGGGCTAAGCAATCAGCCCCAGCATTTT. It codes for CASRIFRGLSNQPQHF.

This clonotype has at least ten counts. This chain joins TRBV4-2 and TRBJ1-5; D is unresolved. The ends were cut back, 3 bases at V and 6 bases at J, with 15 bases in the middle. The CDR3 extends over 15 amino acids. Germline CDR1 LGHNA, CDR2 YNFKEQ. CDR3 sequence (DNA): TGTGCCAGCAGCCAGACAACAGCCACTATTCAGCCCCAGCATTTT. Its protein product is CASSQTTATIQPQHF.

This clonotype was counted at least ten times. The chain is built from TRBV4-1 and TRBJ2-6; weak D call: TRBD1 (5 bases). Germline assignment: CDR1 MGHRA and CDR2 YSYEKL. CDR3 length: 16 residues. V lost 3 bases and J lost 4, with 13 bases in between. The chain's CDR3 is CASSHLTARGANVLTF. In DNA, the CDR3 is TGCGCCAGCAGCCACCTGACAGCTAGAGGGGCCAACGTCCTGACTTTC.

At least ten counts were recorded for this clonotype. V is TRBV3-1 and J is TRBJ2-5; D gene unclear. CDR3 size: 11 residues. The germline V gene encodes CDR1 LGHDT and CDR2 YNNKEL (reference sequence). Deletions cut 2 bases from V and 4 bases from J, with 2 bases between. This CDR3 reads CASSQTETQYF. CDR3 nucleotides: TGTGCCAGCAGCCAAACAGAGACCCAGTACTTC.

The table lists this clonotype with many counts. The rearrangement uses TRBV19 and TRBJ1-6; D is perhaps TRBD1 (6 bases). The CDR3 loop spans 15 amino acids. CDR1 is LNHDA and CDR2 is SQIVND in the germline V gene (reference sequence). V was pared by 3 bases and J by 9 bases, with 15 bases between. The CDR3, as DNA: TGTGCCAGTAGTATCACAGGGCTTAGGAGTTCACCCCTCCACTTT. Its protein is CASSITGLRSSPLHF.

This clonotype was observed at least ten times. The genes are TRBV9 and TRBJ1-2, with D perhaps TRBD1 (6 bases). Germline V gives CDR1 SGDLS, CDR2 YYNGEE. The CDR3 has 13 amino acids. V was pared by 5 bases and J by 7 bases, with 15 bases between. The CDR3 bases are TGTGCCAGCAGTTTAAGGGGGGTAGGTGGCTACACCTTC. Protein sequence: CASSLRGVGGYTF.